This entry lists 15 T cell receptor beta chains sequenced from one sample in a study of T cells after yellow fever vaccination. TCRdb analysed the 5' RACE reads with MiXCR anew, one entry per CDR3 protein. The data hold approximately 240,000 distinct CDR3 sequences, with over 3% observed a single time. The specimen was PBMCs, collected 15 days after the yellow fever booster vaccination. Receptors originate from a man aged 18 to 30 who received the YFV17D yellow fever vaccine.

This clonotype was seen repeatedly, ten times or more. The chain links TRBV7-3 to TRBJ1-1; D gene ambiguous. Looked up from germline, CDR1 is SGHTA and CDR2 is FQGTGA. The CDR3 loop spans 13 amino acids. V was clipped by 6 bases and J by 1 base, with 9 bases between them. The CDR3 DNA sequence: TGTGCCAGCAGGAAAACGGGGAACACTGAAGCTTTCTTT. Its protein is CASRKTGNTEAFF. Combining the CDR3 with reference TRBV7-3 and TRBJ1-1 gives the whole variable domain GAGVSQTPSNKVTEKGKYVELRCDPISGHTALYWYRQSLGQGPEFLIYFQGTGAADDSGLPNDRFFAVRPEGSVSTLKIQRTERGDSAVYLCASRKTGNTEAFFGQGTRLTVV.

This clonotype was counted many times. This chain connects TRBV5-1 to TRBJ1-6; unclear D gene. This CDR3 is 14 amino acids long. CDR1 is SGHRS and CDR2 is YFSETQ in the germline V gene. Trimming cost V 4 bases and J 6 bases, with 11 bases left between them. This CDR3 reads CASSLRVGNSPLHF. CDR3 nucleotides: TGCGCCAGCAGCCTTCGGGTGGGTAATTCACCCCTCCACTTT.

This clonotype was seen repeatedly, ten times or more. The chain has TRBV4-1 and TRBJ2-1; D is ambiguous. The CDR3 extends over 12 amino acids. V lost 0 bases and J 8 bases, leaving 5 bases between the germline ends. In germline, CDR1 is MGHRA, CDR2 YSYEKL. The CDR3 bases are TGCGCCAGCAGCCAAGATGGGGATGAGCAGTTCTTC. Translation: CASSQDGDEQFF.

CDR3 amino acids: CASSQGDIQNEKLFF. CDR3 sequence (DNA): TGTGCCAGCAGCCAAGGGGACATACAAAATGAAAAACTGTTTTTT. The rearrangement uses TRBV3-1 and TRBJ1-4; D might be TRBD1 (6 bases). CDR1 LGHDT and CDR2 YNNKEL come from the germline V gene (reference sequence). The CDR3 loop spans 15 amino acids. The V and J ends lost 1 base and 5 bases respectively, with 11 bases between them. Supplemented by reference TRBV3-1 and TRBJ1-4, the full variable domain reads DTAVSQTPKYLVTQMGNDKSIKCEQNLGHDTMYWYKQDSKKFLKIMFSYNNKELIINETVPNRFSPKSPDKAHLNLHINSLELGDSAVYFCASSQGDIQNEKLFFGSGTQLSVL.

In this sample, this clonotype turned up many times. The rearrangement joins TRBV18 to TRBJ1-2, with D possibly TRBD1 on 6 matching bases. Germline V gives CDR1 KGHSH, CDR2 LQKENI. V lost 3 bases, J lost 8 bases, and 19 bases lay in between. The length of the CDR3 is 15 residues. DNA for the CDR3: TGTGCCAGCTCACCGGACAGATCGGGGTACTTGGGCTACACCTTC. Its translation is CASSPDRSGYLGYTF.

This clonotype has more than one count but fewer than ten. This sequence joins TRBV9 and TRBJ2-1; a weak D match, TRBD2 (6 bases). Germline-derived CDR1 and CDR2 are SGDLS and YYNGEE. The CDR3 is 17 amino acids. V lost 0 bases to trimming and J lost 0 bases, with 13 bases between them. In nucleotides, the CDR3 is TGTGCCAGCAGCGTAGGCGGCGGGGAAGTCTCCTACAATGAGCAGTTCTTC. Amino acids: CASSVGGGEVSYNEQFF.

At least ten counts were recorded for this clonotype. The CDR3 sequence is CASSVGSGNTIYF. The CDR3 DNA is TGTGCCAGTAGCGTTGGCTCTGGAAACACCATATATTTT. The rearrangement joins TRBV19 to TRBJ1-3; D call uncertain. This CDR3 has 13 residues. Trimming took 6 bases from V and 0 from J, leaving 6 bases between them. The germline V gene encodes CDR1 LNHDA and CDR2 SQIVND (reference sequence).

This clonotype was picked up many times. This rearrangement joins TRBV6-5 to TRBJ1-5; TRBD1 agrees at 10 bases. The CDR3 runs to 14 residues. The germline CDR1 and CDR2 sequences are MNHEY and SVGAGI. Unmatched junction bases numbered 8, after V lost 8 bases and J lost 7 bases. In DNA, the CDR3 is TGTGCCAGCCATGGGACAGGGGAAGGGCAGCCCCAGCATTTT. As protein: CASHGTGEGQPQHF.

This clonotype was observed at least ten times. The genes are TRBV9 and TRBJ2-1; tentative D call: TRBD2 (6 bases). Germline CDR1 is SGDLS and CDR2 is YYNGEE. The V end lost 4 bases, the J end lost 6 bases, and 17 bases lay between the germline ends. The length of the CDR3 is 15 residues. The CDR3 protein is CASSPGGPRPNEQFF. The CDR3 DNA is TGTGCCAGCAGCCCAGGAGGGCCACGACCCAATGAGCAGTTCTTC.

CDR3 coding DNA: TGTGCCAGCACCCTTGGGGATTGGACAGATACGCAGTATTTT. Translation gives CASTLGDWTDTQYF. The rearrangement joins TRBV6-2 or TRBV6-3 to TRBJ2-3, with D unresolved. The CDR3 has 14 residues. Germline CDR1 is MNHEY and CDR2 is SVGEGT. The V and J ends lost 7 bases and 3 bases respectively, with 14 bases between them.

This clonotype was observed many times. The chain carries TRBV11-2 and TRBJ2-1, with 12 bases aligning to TRBD2. Germline CDR1 SGHAT, CDR2 FQNNGV. The CDR3 contains 16 residues. Germline trimming cut 4 bases from V and 5 bases from J; bases unmatched to any gene: 6. DNA of the CDR3: TGTGCCAGCAGCTCCTGGACTAGCGGGGAAAACAATGAGCAGTTCTTC. It is translated as CASSSWTSGENNEQFF.

This clonotype was seen ten or more times. V usage is TRBV5-1 and J usage is TRBJ2-3; tentative D call: TRBD1 (5 bases). Trimming removed 7 bases from V and 4 bases from J, with 13 bases in between. The CDR3 is 13 amino acids. CDR1 and CDR2 (germline): SGHRS, YFSETQ. CDR3 DNA: TGCGCCAGCGGGGCAGGGATGGCAGATACGCAGTATTTT. This translates into CASGAGMADTQYF.

This clonotype was recorded at least ten times. This sequence joins TRBV4-2 and TRBJ2-3, with D possibly TRBD2 on 7 matching bases. This CDR3 has 16 residues. Germline V gene data show CDR1 as LGHNA and CDR2 as YNFKEQ. V shed 4 bases and J shed 4 bases, with 18 bases lying between them. The CDR3 sequence is CASSPSAGAGPDTQYF. The DNA for the CDR3 is TGTGCCAGCAGCCCTTCGGCGGGGGCTGGCCCAGATACGCAGTATTTT.

This clonotype was recorded at least ten times. The chain recombines TRBV12-3 or TRBV12-4 with TRBJ1-1; D is ambiguous. V lost 6 bases, J lost 14 bases, and 22 bases lay in between. CDR3 length: 13 amino acids. CDR3 sequence (DNA): TGTGCCAGCAGCCCCCCTCTCGGAACGGTAGGGTTCTTT. Amino acids: CASSPPLGTVGFF.

This clonotype was seen ten or more times. The CDR3 region is CASSPGDRGRVGYTF. The CDR3 DNA is TGTGCCAGCAGCCCAGGGGACAGGGGGCGAGTTGGCTACACCTTC. J is TRBJ1-2 and V is TRBV7-8; TRBD1 matches at 12 bases. The germline gives CDR1 SGHVS, CDR2 FQNEAQ. The CDR3 totals 15 residues. The V and J ends lost 5 bases and 7 bases, in that order; junction bases with no gene match: 8.